This TCR beta chain was sequenced for a study of CD8 T cells in ankylosing spondylitis. Study-wide points: Past research had described some motif variants in reactive arthritis synovial fluid and blood. Disease-linked clones, CD8+, were relatively rare in peripheral blood. Made up of fewer than 10 highly homologous variants, a TCR beta motif appeared characteristic of ankylosing spondylitis blood.

The junction had 1 base not matched to a gene; V was cut back by 3 bases and J by 8 bases. The CDR3 has 11 amino acids. Looked up from germline, CDR1 is DFQATT and CDR2 is SNEGSKA (reference sequence). TCRdb re-called the 5' RACE reads with MiXCR, one entry per CDR3 protein. The repertoire consists of about 360,000 distinct CDR3 sequences, with around 20% occurring once and the leading ten covering about 12%. As concerns this clonotype: What it binds is not known.

This chain uses TRBV20-1 with TRBJ2-4, with 7 nucleotides matching TRBD2. This TCR came from a male donor with ankylosing spondylitis or in good health (not recorded which). The sample comprised blood, either unsorted or a sorted T cell fraction (not recorded which). This chain's CDR3 is CSARSGDIQYF. DNA of the CDR3: TGCAGTGCTAGGAGCGGGGACATTCAGTACTTC.